This record looks at one T cell receptor (beta chain) sequence and its context. Its target is not known. This record comes from a study of blood T cells in healthy people across ages. Overall study findings and caveats: Changes in expanded clonotypes were possibly confounded, as the CMV status of donors was unknown.

Then a second PCR, running about 7 to 11 cycles, was carried out with a sample-barcoded 5' primer and a J-beta primer mix. MiXCR, run by TCRdb on the 5' RACE reads, gives a single entry per CDR3 protein. The sample includes 1.5 million to 2 million distinct CDR3 sequences, 30% to 40% of them seen just once. Per germline, CDR1 SQVTM and CDR2 ANQGSEA. This CDR3 is 16 amino acids long. V lost 1 base, J lost 2 bases, and 9 bases stayed unmatched. Sequences were obtained from blood. This receptor was obtained from a woman under 40 in good health. The chain employs TRBV29-1 and TRBJ2-7, with 9 bases matching TRBD2. CDR3: CSVEVGQRGVAYEQYF. CDR3 sequence (DNA): TGCAGCGTTGAAGTAGGCCAGCGGGGGGTGGCCTACGAGCAGTACTTC.